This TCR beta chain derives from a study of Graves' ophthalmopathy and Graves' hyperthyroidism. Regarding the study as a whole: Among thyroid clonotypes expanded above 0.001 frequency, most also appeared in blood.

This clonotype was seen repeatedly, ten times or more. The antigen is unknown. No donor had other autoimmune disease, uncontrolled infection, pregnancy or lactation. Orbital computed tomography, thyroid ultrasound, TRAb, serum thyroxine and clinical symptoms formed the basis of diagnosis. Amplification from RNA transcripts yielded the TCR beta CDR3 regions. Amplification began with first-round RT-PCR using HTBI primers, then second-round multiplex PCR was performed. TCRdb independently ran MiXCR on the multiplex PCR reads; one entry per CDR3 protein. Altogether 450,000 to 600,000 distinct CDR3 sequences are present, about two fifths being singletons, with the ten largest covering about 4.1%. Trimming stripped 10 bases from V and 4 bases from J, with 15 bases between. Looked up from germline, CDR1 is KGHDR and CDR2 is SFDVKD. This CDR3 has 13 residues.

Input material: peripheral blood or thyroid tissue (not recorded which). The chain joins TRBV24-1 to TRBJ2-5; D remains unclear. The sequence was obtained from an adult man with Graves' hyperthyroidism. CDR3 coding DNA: TGTGCCACTCGGCAACGGTATATAGAGACCCAGTACTTC. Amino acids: CATRQRYIETQYF.